The 13 T cell receptor beta chains given below trace back to one sample, sequenced in a study of tumour-infiltrating T cells in Burkitt lymphoma. Assay: immunoSEQ multiplex PCR; the TCRdb copy retains only in-frame clones and omits some. The sample includes some 15,000 clones, more than 65% of them seen just once. The sample taken for sequencing was tumor tissue. These receptors were taken from a human donor with diffuse large B-cell lymphoma.

This clone was counted once. The V gene is TRBV27, the J gene TRBJ1-6; the D is unclear. The CDR3 totals 13 residues. Trimming cost V 10 bases and J 8 bases, with 15 bases left between them. CDR1 MNHEY and CDR2 SMNVEV come from the germline V gene (reference sequence). DNA of the CDR3: TGTGCCACCTCCTGGTCGTGGGATTCACCCCTCCACTTT. It translates to CATSWSWDSPLHF.

This clone has only a few counts. Other DNA sequences in this specimen translate into the identical CDR3. J is TRBJ1-2 and V is TRBV5-1, with D tentatively TRBD1 (6 bases). Germline CDR1 reads SGHRS; CDR2 reads YFSETQ. V lost 4 bases and J lost 3, with 13 bases in between. CDR3 size: 14 residues. The CDR3 spells CASSPGGGDYGYTF. The DNA for the CDR3 is TGCGCCAGCAGCCCGGGGGGGGGCGACTATGGCTACACCTTC. Full variable domain (outside the CDR3, taken from reference TRBV5-1 and TRBJ1-2): KAGVTQTPRYLIKTRGQQVTLSCSPISGHRSVSWYQQTPGQGLQFLFEYFSETQRNKGNFPGRFSGRQFSNSRSEMNVSTLELGDSALYLCASSPGGGDYGYTFGSGTRLTVV.

This rearrangement joins TRBV6-1 to TRBJ1-5; D is ambiguous. The ends were cut back, 2 bases at V and 1 base at J, with 15 bases in the middle. This CDR3 has 17 residues. In germline, CDR1 is MNHNS, CDR2 SASEGT. The CDR3 reads CASSESPGRTSNQPQHF. Here the CDR3 DNA reads TGTGCCAGCAGTGAATCTCCAGGCCGAACAAGCAATCAGCCCCAGCATTTT.

The chain uses TRBV19 and TRBJ1-1; 9 bases are shared with TRBD1. After removal of 10 bases from V and 1 base from J, the junction contained 4 bases not matched to a gene. CDR1 and CDR2 from the germline V gene are LNHDA and SQIVND (reference sequence). CDR3 length: 13 residues. In nucleotides, the CDR3 is TGTGCCACCAGACAGGGGGGGAACACTGAAGCTTTCTTT. It yields the protein CATRQGGNTEAFF.

The chain employs TRBV6-5 and TRBJ2-1, with D tentatively TRBD1 (6 bases). This CDR3 is built from 12 residues. Germline V lookup: CDR1 MNHEY, CDR2 SVGAGI. V lost 5 bases, J lost 6 bases, and 8 bases lay in between. CDR3 in DNA: TGTGCCAGCAGTGCGACAGGCAATGAGCAGTTCTTC. Translating gives CASSATGNEQFF.

This chain links TRBV1 with TRBJ2-1; the table names TRBD2, a call not compared with the DNA. TRBV1 is annotated as a pseudogene. The CDR3 sequence is 21 residues long. In DNA, the CDR3 is TGCACCAGCAGCCAAGATTCGGCGGGGGGCCCAGCCCTCAAATCCTACAATGAGCAGTTCTTC. It translates to CTSSQDSAGGPALKSYNEQFF.

V and J are TRBV7-6 and TRBJ2-3; 11 bases align to TRBD2. CDR1 and CDR2 from the germline V gene are SGHVS and FNYEAQ. The V and J ends lost 2 bases and 2 bases, in that order; junction bases with no gene match: 3. The CDR3 extends over 16 amino acids. CDR3 amino acids: CASSLMTSGVTDTQYF. CDR3 bases: TGTGCCAGCAGCTTAATGACTAGCGGGGTCACAGATACGCAGTATTTT.

This chain joins TRBV5-8 and TRBJ1-4; D is uncertain. Germline values: CDR1 SGHTS, CDR2 YDEGEE. The CDR3 extends over 15 amino acids. The V gene lost 0 bases and the J gene lost 4 bases, with 10 bases spanning the gap. CDR3 coding DNA: TGTGCCAGCAGCTTGGGGCGGAGCCTTAATGAAAAACTGTTTTTT. It specifies CASSLGRSLNEKLFF.

On this clone: Different DNA sequences within this sample yield the same CDR3. CDR3 nucleotide sequence: TGTGCCAGCAGTTCATGGACAGGGAATACTGAAGCTTTCTTT. Translated: CASSSWTGNTEAFF. V usage is TRBV27 and J usage is TRBJ1-1; TRBD1 matches 8 bases. Germline V gene sequence: CDR1 MNHEY, CDR2 SMNVEV (reference sequence). The CDR3 runs 14 residues. The V and J ends lost 4 bases and 5 bases, in that order; junction bases with no gene match: 6.

This chain uses TRBV5-1 with TRBJ2-7; 7 positions agree with TRBD2. V was pared by 5 bases and J by 2 bases, with 4 bases of the junction left unmatched. CDR1 is SGHRS and CDR2 is YFSETQ in the germline V gene. The CDR3 has 13 residues. This chain's CDR3 is CASSLGGTYEQYF. The CDR3 DNA is TGCGCCAGCAGTCTGGGGGGGACCTACGAGCAGTACTTC. Full variable domain (missing parts from reference TRBV5-1 and TRBJ2-7): KAGVTQTPRYLIKTRGQQVTLSCSPISGHRSVSWYQQTPGQGLQFLFEYFSETQRNKGNFPGRFSGRQFSNSRSEMNVSTLELGDSALYLCASSLGGTYEQYFGPGTRLTVT.

The sample holds one count of this clone. The chain is built from TRBV10-3 and TRBJ2-7; TRBD1 matches at 10 bases. After removal of 6 bases from V and 3 bases from J, the junction contained 5 bases not matched to a gene. The germline CDR1 and CDR2 sequences are ENHRY and SYGVKD. The CDR3 extends over 14 amino acids. DNA of the CDR3: TGTGCCATCAGCCGGGACAGGGGAAGCTACGAGCAGTACTTC. Encoded protein: CAISRDRGSYEQYF.

The rearrangement links TRBV9 to TRBJ2-5; 9 bases align to TRBD2. The CDR3 contains 16 residues. Germline V gives CDR1 SGDLS, CDR2 YYNGEE. The J segment lost 2 bases and the V segment lost 3 bases, leaving 8 bases of the junction unmatched. The CDR3 sequence is CASSAPGSGGQETQYF. The CDR3 bases are TGTGCCAGCAGCGCTCCGGGTAGCGGGGGTCAAGAGACCCAGTACTTC. Full variable domain (remainder filled in from reference TRBV9 and TRBJ2-5): DSGVTQTPKHLITATGQRVTLRCSPRSGDLSVYWYQQSLDQGLQFLIQYYNGEERAKGNILERFSAQQFPDLHSELNLSSLELGDSALYFCASSAPGSGGQETQYFGPGTRLLVL.

V and J are TRBV16 and TRBJ1-1, with 9 bases lining up with TRBD1. Germline lookup yields CDR1 KGHSY and CDR2 FQNENV. The CDR3 is 15 amino acids. Trimming removed 0 bases from V and 7 bases from J; junction bases left unmatched: 6. CDR3 DNA sequence: TGTGCCAGCAGCCAATCGGGGACAGGGACCCTTGAAGCTTTCTTT. Its protein is CASSQSGTGTLEAFF.